The TCR beta chain under discussion was sequenced for a study of T-cell memory formation after mild COVID-19. V was shortened by 5 bases and J by 0 bases, with 9 bases between the two germline ends. The CDR3 is 14 amino acids. 5'RACE primed from the constant segment yielded TCR alpha and TCR beta cDNA libraries bearing sample barcodes and UMIs. MiXCR was run by TCRdb on the 5' RACE reads, yielding one entry per CDR3 protein. This table has about half a million distinct CDR3 sequences, 15% to 20% appearing once. The TCR originated in an adult woman who had mild COVID-19 (a few samples of this study predate the infection). Cell type and time point are not known. Sequencing was performed on PBMCs or a T cell subset sorted from them (not recorded which). V and J are TRBV12-3 or TRBV12-4 and TRBJ2-3; D perhaps matches TRBD1 (6 bases). CDR3: CASSAGTSTDTQYF. In DNA, the CDR3 is TGTGCCAGCAGTGCTGGGACAAGCACAGATACGCAGTATTTT.